Listed here is a single T cell receptor (beta chain). The assay was immunoSEQ multiplex PCR, and TCRdb's table has in-frame clones only and misses some. The repertoire holds approximately 73,000 clones, with 85% to 95% as singletons. Germline V gives CDR1 SGHVS, CDR2 FNYEAQ. J was trimmed by 6 bases and V by 3 bases; bases with no gene match: 6. CDR3 length equals 14 residues. This specimen belongs to a study of technical replicates of blood from a few donors. Sequences were obtained from T cells isolated from PBMCs. The V and J genes are TRBV7-6 and TRBJ2-5, with 8 bases matching TRBD1. The clonotype comes from a human donor in good health. This CDR3 is CASSFNGQGQTQYF. Here the CDR3 DNA reads TGTGCCAGCAGCTTCAATGGACAGGGTCAGACCCAGTACTTC.